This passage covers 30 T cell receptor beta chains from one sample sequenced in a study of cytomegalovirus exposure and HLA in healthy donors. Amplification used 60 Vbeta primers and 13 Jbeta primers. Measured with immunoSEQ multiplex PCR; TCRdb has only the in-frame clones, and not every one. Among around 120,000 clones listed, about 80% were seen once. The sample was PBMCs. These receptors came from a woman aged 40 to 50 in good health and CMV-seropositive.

The CDR3 sequence: CASSMTGETQYF. The CDR3 DNA reads as TGTGCCAGCAGCATGACGGGGGAGACCCAGTACTTC. The chain is built from TRBV5-4 and TRBJ2-5, with a possible D match to TRBD2 (5 bases). The V and J ends lost 4 bases and 5 bases respectively, with 9 bases between them. CDR1 and CDR2 from the germline V gene are SGHNT and YYREEE (reference sequence). The CDR3 is made up of 12 amino acids.

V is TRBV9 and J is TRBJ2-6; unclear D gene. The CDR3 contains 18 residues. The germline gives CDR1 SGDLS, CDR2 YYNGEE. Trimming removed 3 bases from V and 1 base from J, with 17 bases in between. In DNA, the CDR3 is TGTGCCAGCAGCGCCGCGCCCGTTCTGTATTCTGGGGCCAACGTCCTGACTTTC. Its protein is CASSAAPVLYSGANVLTF.

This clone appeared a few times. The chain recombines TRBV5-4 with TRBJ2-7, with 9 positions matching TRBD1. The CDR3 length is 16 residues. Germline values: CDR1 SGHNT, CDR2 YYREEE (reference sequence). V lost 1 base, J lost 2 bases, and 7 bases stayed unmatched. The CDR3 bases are TGTGCCAGCAGCTTGAGTCCTGGGACAGGGACCTACGAGCAGTACTTC. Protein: CASSLSPGTGTYEQYF.

The CDR3 sequence: CASSSGTAPYNSPLHF. The CDR3, as DNA: TGTGCCAGCAGCAGTGGGACAGCTCCCTATAATTCACCCCTCCACTTT. The chain recombines TRBV27 with TRBJ1-6; 7 bases match TRBD1. The junction had 7 bases not matched to a gene; V was cut back by 6 bases and J by 2 bases. The CDR3 extends over 16 amino acids. Looked up from germline, CDR1 is MNHEY and CDR2 is SMNVEV (reference sequence).

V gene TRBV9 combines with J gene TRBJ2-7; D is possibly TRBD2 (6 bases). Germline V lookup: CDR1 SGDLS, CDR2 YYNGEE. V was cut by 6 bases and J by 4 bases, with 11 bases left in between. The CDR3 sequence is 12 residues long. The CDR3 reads CASKGSGYEQYF. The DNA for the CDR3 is TGTGCCAGCAAGGGTAGCGGTTACGAGCAGTACTTC.

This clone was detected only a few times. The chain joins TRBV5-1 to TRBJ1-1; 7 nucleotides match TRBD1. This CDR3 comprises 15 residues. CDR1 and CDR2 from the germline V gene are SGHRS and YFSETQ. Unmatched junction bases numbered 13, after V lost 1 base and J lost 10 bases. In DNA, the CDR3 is TGCGCCAGCAGCTTGAACCCAGGGGGGACGCTGGGAGCTTTCTTT. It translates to CASSLNPGGTLGAFF.

This CDR3 is CAWGTRTGGQETQYF. The CDR3 DNA reads as TGTGCCTGGGGCACCAGGACAGGGGGCCAAGAGACCCAGTACTTC. V gene TRBV30 combines with J gene TRBJ2-5; 10 nucleotides agree with TRBD1. In germline, CDR1 is GTSNPN, CDR2 SVGIG (reference sequence). V shed 5 bases, J shed 1 base, and the junction held 7 bases outside the gene matches. This CDR3 is built from 15 residues.

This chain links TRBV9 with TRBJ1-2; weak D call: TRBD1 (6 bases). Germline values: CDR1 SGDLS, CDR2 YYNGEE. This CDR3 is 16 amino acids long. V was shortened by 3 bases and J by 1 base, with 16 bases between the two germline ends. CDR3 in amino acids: CASSGGGARSNYGYTF. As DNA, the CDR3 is TGTGCCAGCAGCGGTGGGGGGGCCAGGAGTAACTATGGCTACACCTTC.

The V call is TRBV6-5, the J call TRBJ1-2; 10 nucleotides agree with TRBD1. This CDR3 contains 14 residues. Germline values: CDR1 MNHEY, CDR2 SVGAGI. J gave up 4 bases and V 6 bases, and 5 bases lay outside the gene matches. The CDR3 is CASRGQGLSYGYTF. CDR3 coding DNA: TGTGCCAGCAGGGGACAGGGGCTCTCCTATGGCTACACCTTC.

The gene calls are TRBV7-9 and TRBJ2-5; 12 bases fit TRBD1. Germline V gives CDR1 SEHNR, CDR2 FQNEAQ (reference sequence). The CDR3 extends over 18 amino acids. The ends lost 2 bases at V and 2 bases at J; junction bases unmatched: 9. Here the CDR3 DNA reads TGTGCCAGCAGCTTATGGGGACAGGGGGCGAACAGGCAAGAGACCCAGTACTTC. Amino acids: CASSLWGQGANRQETQYF.

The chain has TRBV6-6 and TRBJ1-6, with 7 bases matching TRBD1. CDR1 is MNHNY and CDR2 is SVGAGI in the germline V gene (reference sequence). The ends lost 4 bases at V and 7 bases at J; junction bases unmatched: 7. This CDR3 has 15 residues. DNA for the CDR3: TGTGCCAGCAGTTCGGGACAGTTAGGGAATTCACCCCTCCACTTT. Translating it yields CASSSGQLGNSPLHF.

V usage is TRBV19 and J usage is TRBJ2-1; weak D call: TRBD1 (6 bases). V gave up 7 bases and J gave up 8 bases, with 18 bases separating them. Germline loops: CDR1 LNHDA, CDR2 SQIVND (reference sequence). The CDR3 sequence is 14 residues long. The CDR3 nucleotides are TGTGCCAGTATGAACAGGGCGTCCGGAGATGAGCAGTTCTTC. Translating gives CASMNRASGDEQFF.

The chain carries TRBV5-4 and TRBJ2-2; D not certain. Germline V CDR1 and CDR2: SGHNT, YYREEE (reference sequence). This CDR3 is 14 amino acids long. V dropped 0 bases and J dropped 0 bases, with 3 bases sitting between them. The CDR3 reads CASSLDTNTGELFF. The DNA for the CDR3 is TGTGCCAGCAGCTTGGATACGAACACCGGGGAGCTGTTTTTT. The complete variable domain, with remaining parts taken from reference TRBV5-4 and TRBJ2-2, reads ETGVTQSPTHLIKTRGQQVTLRCSSQSGHNTVSWYQQALGQGPQFIFQYYREEENGRGNFPPRFSGLQFPNYSSELNVNALELDDSALYLCASSLDTNTGELFFGEGSRLTVL.

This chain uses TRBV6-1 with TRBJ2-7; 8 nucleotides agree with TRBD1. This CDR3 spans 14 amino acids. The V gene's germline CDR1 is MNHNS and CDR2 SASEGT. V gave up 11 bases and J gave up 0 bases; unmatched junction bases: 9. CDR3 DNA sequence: TGTGCCTCCCCCGGGACAGGAAGCTCCTACGAGCAGTACTTC. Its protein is CASPGTGSSYEQYF.

Written as DNA, the CDR3 is TGTGCCAGCAGTGACGATGGTCAGGGGGGAATCAATGAGCAGTTCTTC. This sequence encodes CASSDDGQGGINEQFF. V and J are TRBV6-4 and TRBJ2-1; TRBD1 is a possible D gene (7 bases). This CDR3 is 16 amino acids long. Trimming shortened V by 2 bases and J by 6 bases, and 17 bases separated the two germline ends. CDR1 is MRHNA, CDR2 SNTAGT, per germline.

As DNA, the CDR3 is TGCGCCAGCAGCTTGGAAGCGGGGGAGACCCAGTACTTC. It specifies CASSLEAGETQYF. The chain employs TRBV5-1 and TRBJ2-5, with 7 bases identical to TRBD2. The CDR3 loop spans 13 amino acids. V was clipped by 0 bases and J by 5 bases; unmatched bases: 1. The germline gives CDR1 SGHRS, CDR2 YFSETQ.

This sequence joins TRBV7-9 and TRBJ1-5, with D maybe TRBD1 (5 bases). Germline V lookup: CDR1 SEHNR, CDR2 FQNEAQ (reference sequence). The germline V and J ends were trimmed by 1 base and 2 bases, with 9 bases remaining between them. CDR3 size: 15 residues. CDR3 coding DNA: TGTGCCAGCAGCTTAGGGGGGACTGGCAATCAGCCCCAGCATTTT. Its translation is CASSLGGTGNQPQHF. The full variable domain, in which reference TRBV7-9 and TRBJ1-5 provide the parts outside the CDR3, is DTGVSQNPRHKITKRGQNVTFRCDPISEHNRLYWYRQTLGQGPEFLTYFQNEAQLEKSRLLSDRFSAERPKGSFSTLEIQRTEQGDSAMYLCASSLGGTGNQPQHFGDGTRLSIL.

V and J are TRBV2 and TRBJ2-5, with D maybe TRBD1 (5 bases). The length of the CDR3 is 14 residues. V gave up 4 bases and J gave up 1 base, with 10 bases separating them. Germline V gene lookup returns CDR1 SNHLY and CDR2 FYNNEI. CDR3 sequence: CASSVRQTQETQYF. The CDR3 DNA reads TGTGCCAGCAGTGTTAGACAGACCCAAGAGACCCAGTACTTC.

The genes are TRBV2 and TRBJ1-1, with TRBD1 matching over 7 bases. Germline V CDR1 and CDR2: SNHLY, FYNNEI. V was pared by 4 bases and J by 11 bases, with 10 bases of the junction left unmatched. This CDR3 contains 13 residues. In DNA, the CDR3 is TGTGCCAGCAGTGCACAGGGGAACCTGGTGGCTTTCTTT. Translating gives CASSAQGNLVAFF.

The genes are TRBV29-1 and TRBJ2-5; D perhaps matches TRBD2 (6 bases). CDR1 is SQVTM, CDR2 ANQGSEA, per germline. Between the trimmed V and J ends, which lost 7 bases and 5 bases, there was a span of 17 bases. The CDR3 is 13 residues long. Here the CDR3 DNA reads TGCAGCGGCTCGGGGAGGTTTAAGGAGACCCAGTACTTC. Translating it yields CSGSGRFKETQYF.

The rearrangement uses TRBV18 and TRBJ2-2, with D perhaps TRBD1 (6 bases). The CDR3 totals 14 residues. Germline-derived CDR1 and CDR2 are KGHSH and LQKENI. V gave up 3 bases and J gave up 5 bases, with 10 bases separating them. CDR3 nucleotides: TGTGCCAGCTCACCTAGGACAGATACCGGGGAGCTGTTTTTT. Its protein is CASSPRTDTGELFF.

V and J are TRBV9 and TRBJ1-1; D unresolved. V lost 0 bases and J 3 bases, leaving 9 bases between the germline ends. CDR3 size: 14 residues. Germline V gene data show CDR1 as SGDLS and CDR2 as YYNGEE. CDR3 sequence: CASSVDPLDTEAFF. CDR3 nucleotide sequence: TGTGCCAGCAGCGTAGATCCACTAGACACTGAAGCTTTCTTT.

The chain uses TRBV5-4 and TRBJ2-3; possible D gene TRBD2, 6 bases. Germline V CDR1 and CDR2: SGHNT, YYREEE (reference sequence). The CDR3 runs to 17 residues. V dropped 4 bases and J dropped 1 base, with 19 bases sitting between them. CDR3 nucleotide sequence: TGTGCCAGCAGCCAAAACCTCTTAGCGGACCGCACAGATACGCAGTATTTT. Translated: CASSQNLLADRTDTQYF.

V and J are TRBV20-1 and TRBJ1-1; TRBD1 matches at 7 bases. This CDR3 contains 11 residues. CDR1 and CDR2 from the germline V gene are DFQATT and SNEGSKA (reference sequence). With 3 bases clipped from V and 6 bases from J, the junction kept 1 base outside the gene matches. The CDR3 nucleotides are TGCAGTGCTAGTGACAGGGCTGAAGCTTTCTTT. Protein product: CSASDRAEAFF.

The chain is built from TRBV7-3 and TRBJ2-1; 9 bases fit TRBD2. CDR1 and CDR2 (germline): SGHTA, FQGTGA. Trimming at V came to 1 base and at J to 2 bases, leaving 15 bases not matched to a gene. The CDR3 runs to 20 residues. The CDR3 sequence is CASSLSSGLAGRITYNEQFF. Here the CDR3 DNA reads TGTGCCAGCAGCTTAAGTTCGGGTCTAGCGGGAAGAATAACCTACAATGAGCAGTTCTTC.

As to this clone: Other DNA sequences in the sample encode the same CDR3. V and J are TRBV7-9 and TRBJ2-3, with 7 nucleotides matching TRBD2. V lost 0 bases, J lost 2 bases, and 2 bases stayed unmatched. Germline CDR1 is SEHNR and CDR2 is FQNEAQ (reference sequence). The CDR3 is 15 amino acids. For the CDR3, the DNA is TGTGCCAGCAGCTTAGCGGGGGGGTTCACAGATACGCAGTATTTT. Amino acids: CASSLAGGFTDTQYF.

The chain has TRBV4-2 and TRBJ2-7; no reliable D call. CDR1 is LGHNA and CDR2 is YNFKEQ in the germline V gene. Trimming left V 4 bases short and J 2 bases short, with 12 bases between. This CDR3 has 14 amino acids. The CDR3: CASSPTRVPYEQYF. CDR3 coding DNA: TGTGCCAGCAGCCCGACCCGGGTCCCCTACGAGCAGTACTTC.

CDR3 sequence reads: CASRRPGTQNTGELFF. CDR3 coding DNA: TGTGCCAGCAGGCGCCCCGGGACACAAAACACCGGGGAGCTGTTTTTT. V gene TRBV28 combines with J gene TRBJ2-2, with D possibly being TRBD1 (6 bases). The V and J ends lost 6 bases and 2 bases respectively, with 16 bases between them. The CDR3 totals 16 residues. CDR1 is MDHEN and CDR2 is SYDVKM in the germline V gene. Based on the CDR3 plus reference TRBV28 and TRBJ2-2, the full variable domain is DVKVTQSSRYLVKRTGEKVFLECVQDMDHENMFWYRQDPGLGLRLIYFSYDVKMKEKGDIPEGYSVSREKKERFSLILESASTNQTSMYLCASRRPGTQNTGELFFGEGSRLTVL.

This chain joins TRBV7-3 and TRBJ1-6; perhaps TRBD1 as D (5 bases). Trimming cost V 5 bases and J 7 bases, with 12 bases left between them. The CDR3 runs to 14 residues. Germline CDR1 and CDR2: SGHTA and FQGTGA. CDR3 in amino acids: CASSQQGGNSPLHF. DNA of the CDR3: TGTGCCAGCAGCCAGCAGGGAGGGAATTCACCCCTCCACTTT.

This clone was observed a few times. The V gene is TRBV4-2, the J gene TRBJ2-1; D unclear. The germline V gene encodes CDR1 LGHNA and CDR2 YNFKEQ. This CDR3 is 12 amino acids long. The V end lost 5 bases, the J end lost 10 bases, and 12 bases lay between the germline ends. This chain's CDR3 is CASSSLGWEQFF. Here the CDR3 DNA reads TGTGCCAGCAGCTCTCTAGGATGGGAGCAGTTCTTC.